One and the same sample provided the 8 T cell receptor beta chains below, sequenced in a study of T-cell reconstitution after alpha-beta-depleted transplantation in children (dated by TCRdb to about 2016). In light of the paper, this sample's treatment or condition label describes: allogeneic hematopoietic cell transplantation with graft depleted of TCRalphabeta T cells and CD19 B cells. Receptor libraries were prepared by PCR. This sample was sequenced with an Illumina HiSeq 2500. TCR libraries were prepared with molecular barcoding, using unique molecular identifiers to normalize TCRbeta repertoire quantification. TCRdb reran the public reads through fastp at Q25 and MiXCR, keeping productive beta chains. Every distinct CDR3 protein forms one entry, paired with its most common genes and DNA. The table for this sample lists hundreds of thousands of distinct CDR3 sequences; about a sixth of them were counted only once. The ten largest account for under 30% of the sample.

Material: PBMCs, mostly from graft donor cells, obtained 360 days after TCRalphabeta/CD19-depleted stem cell transplant. These receptors all come from a boy younger than two who had a stem cell transplant for Wiskott-Aldrich syndrome, so the T cells may come from the graft donor.

The chain has TRBV5-5 and TRBJ1-4; 10 positions agree with TRBD1. The CDR3 totals 15 residues. V trimming: 0 bases; J trimming: 8 bases; junction bases outside the gene matches: 4. Germline CDR1 reads SGHKS; CDR2 reads YYEKEE (reference sequence). The CDR3 protein is CASSLEGQGWEKLFF. For the CDR3, the DNA is TGTGCCAGCAGCTTGGAGGGACAGGGGTGGGAAAAACTGTTTTTT.

This clonotype was detected only a few times. The chain employs TRBV6-2 or TRBV6-3 and TRBJ1-1, with a weak D call TRBD1 (6 bases). CDR3 length equals 18 residues. The ends were cut back, 0 bases at V and 2 bases at J, with 19 bases in the middle. Germline V lookup: CDR1 MNHEY, CDR2 SVGEGT. CDR3 bases: TGTGCCAGCAGTTACTCGGCCCTAGGGACACGGCCTAACACTGAAGCTTTCTTT. Protein product: CASSYSALGTRPNTEAFF.

V and J are TRBV5-1 and TRBJ2-1; D is perhaps TRBD2 (5 bases). CDR1 and CDR2 from the germline V gene are SGHRS and YFSETQ. V was clipped by 4 bases and J by 4 bases, with 21 bases between them. This CDR3 comprises 17 residues. CDR3 region: CASSLTWLERSYNEQFF. In DNA, the CDR3 is TGCGCCAGCAGCCTGACCTGGTTGGAGCGGAGTTACAATGAGCAGTTCTTC.

This rearrangement joins TRBV7-2 to TRBJ2-1, with 9 bases that match TRBD2. V gave up 5 bases and J gave up 8 bases; unmatched junction bases: 16. The CDR3 runs to 17 residues. The germline CDR1 and CDR2 sequences are SGHTA and FQGNSA. CDR3 region: CASSPWGSGGRGDEQFF. The CDR3 DNA reads TGTGCCAGCAGCCCCTGGGGGAGCGGCGGGAGGGGAGATGAGCAGTTCTTC.

The gene calls are TRBV4-1 and TRBJ1-6; D uncertain. The CDR3 consists of 13 residues. CDR1 and CDR2 from the germline V gene are MGHRA and YSYEKL. Trimming cost V 0 bases and J 8 bases, with 5 bases left between them. The CDR3 nucleotides are TGCGCCAGCAGCCAAGACTCAGATTCACCCCTCCACTTT. This sequence encodes CASSQDSDSPLHF.

In this sample, this clonotype turned up a few times. The chain joins TRBV24-1 to TRBJ1-5, with 9 bases aligning to TRBD1. CDR1 and CDR2 from the germline V gene are KGHDR and SFDVKD. The CDR3 has 15 residues. The junction had 6 bases not matched to a gene; V was cut back by 4 bases and J by 6 bases. CDR3: CATSDNRGPTQPQHF. CDR3 nucleotides: TGTGCCACCAGTGACAACAGGGGGCCCACTCAGCCCCAGCATTTT.

This clonotype occurred a few times. The chain couples TRBV24-1 to TRBJ2-1; TRBD2 might be the D (7 bases). CDR3 length equals 17 residues. V gave up 1 base and J gave up 3 bases, with 15 bases separating them. CDR1 KGHDR and CDR2 SFDVKD come from the germline V gene. In DNA, the CDR3 is TGTGCCACCAGTGATTTTAAAACAGGGAGGGACTACAATGAGCAGTTCTTC. Protein product: CATSDFKTGRDYNEQFF.

The V call is TRBV12-3 or TRBV12-4, the J call TRBJ2-5, with 8 bases aligning to TRBD1. V shed 1 base and J 0 bases; nucleotides not matched to a gene: 1. The CDR3 contains 15 residues. This chain's CDR3 is CASSLGDRYQETQYF. The DNA of the CDR3 is TGTGCCAGCAGTTTAGGGGACAGGTACCAAGAGACCCAGTACTTC.